This paragraph covers one T cell receptor (beta chain) sequence. Its specificity is unknown. This sample stems from a study of cytomegalovirus exposure and HLA in healthy donors. The study, taken as a whole, reports: The study listed about 150 cytomegalovirus-associated TCR beta chains. The TCR clusters that emerged in the first cohort tended, a later analysis found, to co-occur in the approximately 130 validation repertoires. Reports indicated that the classifier achieved high specificity and sensitivity in diagnosing cytomegalovirus status. While the bulk of TCR sequences proved rare, some public TCRs turned up in many donors.

Clones were read by immunoSEQ multiplex PCR, and TCRdb kept only the in-frame ones, dropping some. The profile shows 220,000 or so clones, less than 90% of them singletons. Sequencing was done on a sample of PBMCs. This sequence was found in a woman in her late teens or twenties in good health and CMV-seronegative.

As DNA, the CDR3 is TGTGCCAGCAGAACCAGCGGGAGGTTGGATACGCAGTATTTT. This translates into CASRTSGRLDTQYF. V usage is TRBV11-2 and J usage is TRBJ2-3, with TRBD2 matching over 9 bases. Germline V lookup: CDR1 SGHAT, CDR2 FQNNGV. CDR3 length: 14 residues. The ends lost 6 bases at V and 6 bases at J; junction bases unmatched: 7.